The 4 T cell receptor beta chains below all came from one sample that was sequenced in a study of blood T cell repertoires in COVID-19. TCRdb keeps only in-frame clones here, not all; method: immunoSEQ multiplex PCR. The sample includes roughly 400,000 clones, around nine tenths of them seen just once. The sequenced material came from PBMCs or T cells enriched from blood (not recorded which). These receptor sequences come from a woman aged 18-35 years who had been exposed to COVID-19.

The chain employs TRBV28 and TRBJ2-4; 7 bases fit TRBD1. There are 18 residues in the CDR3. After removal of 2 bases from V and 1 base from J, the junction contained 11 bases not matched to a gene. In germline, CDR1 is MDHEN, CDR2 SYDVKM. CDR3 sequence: CASSLNPLLQGAKNIQYF. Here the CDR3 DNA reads TGTGCCAGCAGTTTAAACCCCCTTCTACAGGGGGCCAAAAACATTCAGTACTTC.

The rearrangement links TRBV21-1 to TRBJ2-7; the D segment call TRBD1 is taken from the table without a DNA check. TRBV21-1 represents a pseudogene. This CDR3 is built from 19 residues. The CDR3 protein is CASSKATPFYRRLPYEQYF. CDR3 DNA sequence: TGTGCCAGCAGCAAAGCCACTCCCTTTTACAGGCGACTGCCCTACGAGCAGTACTTC.

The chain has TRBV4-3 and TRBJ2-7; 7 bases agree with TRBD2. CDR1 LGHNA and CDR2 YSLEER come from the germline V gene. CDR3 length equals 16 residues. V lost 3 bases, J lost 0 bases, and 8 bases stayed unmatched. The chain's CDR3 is CASSQSLGGGSYEQYF. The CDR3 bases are TGCGCCAGCAGCCAGTCCCTTGGCGGGGGCTCCTACGAGCAGTACTTC.

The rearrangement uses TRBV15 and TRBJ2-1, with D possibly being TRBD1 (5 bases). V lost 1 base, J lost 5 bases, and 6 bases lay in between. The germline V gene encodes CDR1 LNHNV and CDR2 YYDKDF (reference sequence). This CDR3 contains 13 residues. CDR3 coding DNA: TGTGCCACCAGCAGAGGCAGGGACAATGAGCAGTTCTTC. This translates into CATSRGRDNEQFF.